These 8 T cell receptor beta chains came from one sample sequenced in a study of post-analysis software for immune sequencing data. Study outcomes and limitations: About five TRBV segments (TRBV5-6, TRBV5-1 and TRBV20-1 among them) occurred more frequently in patients than in controls.

For these receptors, no antigen is known. Unique molecular identifiers were carried by the TCR beta cDNA libraries. TCRdb called the PCR reads again in MiXCR, with one record for every CDR3 protein. Of 800,000 to 950,000 distinct CDR3 sequences listed, under 70% were seen once; the top ten hold 4.6%. Specimen: blood. These receptors came from a girl aged 10-17 years with multiple sclerosis.

The chain is built from TRBV7-8 and TRBJ1-5, with 7 bases aligning to TRBD1. Germline lookup yields CDR1 SGHVS and CDR2 FQNEAQ. This CDR3 has 15 amino acids. V lost 5 bases and J lost 7; bases outside the gene matches: 11. CDR3 coding DNA: TGTGCCAGCAGCGAACGACAGGGAAGGAACCAGCCCCAGCATTTT. This gives the protein CASSERQGRNQPQHF.

This rearrangement joins TRBV7-9 to TRBJ2-5, with TRBD1 matching over 9 bases. The end of the DNA is better explained by TRBJ2-7, so the J call may be wrong. The germline V gene has CDR1 SEHNR and CDR2 FQNEAQ (reference sequence). The CDR3 is 14 residues long. CDR3 residues: CASSLQGANGEQYF. The CDR3 region has the DNA TGTGCCAGCAGCCTACAGGGGGCAAACGGCGAGCAGTACTTC.

The CDR3 is CSVLGLAEGRTDTQYF. CDR3 sequence (DNA): TGCAGCGTTCTGGGACTAGCGGAGGGGAGGACAGATACGCAGTATTTT. This chain connects TRBV29-1 to TRBJ2-3, with 11 bases matching TRBD2. V lost 5 bases to trimming and J lost 3 bases; unmatched junction nucleotides: 10. Germline CDR1 and CDR2: SQVTM and ANQGSEA. The CDR3 runs 16 residues.

The chain is built from TRBV5-1 and TRBJ2-5, with 10 bases identical to TRBD1. The CDR3 covers 17 residues. Germline assignment: CDR1 SGHRS and CDR2 YFSETQ. V gave up 0 bases and J gave up 3 bases; unmatched junction bases: 8. The CDR3: CASSLGTGGNRKETQYF. DNA for the CDR3: TGCGCCAGCAGCTTGGGGACAGGGGGAAATCGTAAAGAGACCCAGTACTTC.

The rearrangement joins TRBV10-3 to TRBJ2-3, with 9 bases fitting TRBD1. The CDR3 runs to 15 residues. The V gene's germline CDR1 is ENHRY and CDR2 SYGVKD. Trimming at V came to 3 bases and at J to 1 base, leaving 2 bases not matched to a gene. This chain's CDR3 is CAISERQGGTDTQYF. DNA for the CDR3: TGTGCCATCAGTGAACGACAGGGGGGCACAGATACGCAGTATTTT.

The DNA for the CDR3 is TGCGCCAGCAGCTTGACAGGGTTAGTGGGCAATGAGCAGTTCTTC. Its translation: CASSLTGLVGNEQFF. The chain employs TRBV5-1 and TRBJ2-1; tentatively, D is TRBD1 (6 bases). V was cut by 1 base and J by 6 bases, with 14 bases left in between. This CDR3 comprises 15 residues. From germline, CDR1 is SGHRS and CDR2 YFSETQ.

This chain connects TRBV6-5 to TRBJ1-4; D unclear. CDR1 MNHEY and CDR2 SVGAGI come from the germline V gene. The CDR3 consists of 14 residues. V was shortened by 4 bases and J by 8 bases, with 14 bases between the two germline ends. CDR3 coding DNA: TGTGCCAGCAGTTTAGCGGCAGTGGGCGAAAAACTGTTTTTT. It translates to CASSLAAVGEKLFF.

The chain employs TRBV2 and TRBJ2-7; no clear D gene. The CDR3 is 14 amino acids. V gave up 8 bases and J gave up 2 bases, with 16 bases separating them. In germline, CDR1 is SNHLY, CDR2 FYNNEI. The CDR3 DNA sequence: TGTGCCAGCGGACCGTCATACACTACCTACGAGCAGTACTTC. It yields the protein CASGPSYTTYEQYF.